The next 27 T cell receptor beta chains were all read from a single sample in a study of T cell repertoires in cytomegalovirus infection. MiXCR, applied by TCRdb to the reads, yields one record per CDR3 protein. This sample yields around 140,000 distinct CDR3 sequences, of which over 30% are seen a single time; around 50% belongs to the top ten. These receptors have no identified antigens. The sample consisted of CD8+ T cells from cultured PBMCs, taken from culture after CMV antigen stimulation. These receptors were obtained from a human donor in good health (CMV status not recorded). Some clones in this sample may be carry-over from other donors' samples.

Only a few counts were recorded for this clonotype. This chain connects TRBV6-5 to TRBJ1-1; D perhaps matches TRBD1 (5 bases). Germline CDR1 and CDR2: MNHEY and SVGAGI. The CDR3 loop spans 14 amino acids. V was cut by 7 bases and J by 8 bases, with 20 bases left in between. This CDR3 reads CASTKGATGEEAFF. DNA of the CDR3: TGTGCCAGCACCAAAGGGGCGACCGGCGAAGAAGCTTTCTTT.

This chain uses TRBV12-3 or TRBV12-4 with TRBJ2-7; D unclear. CDR3 size: 12 residues. The V end lost 5 bases, the J end lost 3 bases, and 8 bases lay between the germline ends. The CDR3 DNA follows: TGTGCCAGCAGTCCCTCCGACTACGAGCAGTACTTC. It specifies CASSPSDYEQYF.

The sample holds many counts of this clonotype. The CDR3 nucleotides read TGCGCCAGCAGCCATCAGGGACCAGTGGATCAGCCCCAGCATTTT. This translates into CASSHQGPVDQPQHF. This chain links TRBV4-1 with TRBJ1-5; D possibly corresponds to TRBD1 (5 bases). Trimming took off 3 bases at V and 5 bases at J, with 14 bases between the two ends. CDR1 and CDR2 (germline): MGHRA, YSYEKL. The CDR3 has 15 residues.

The V gene is TRBV15, the J gene TRBJ2-7; 10 bases are a match to TRBD1. The CDR3 runs 18 residues. J was trimmed by 2 bases and V by 5 bases; bases with no gene match: 15. CDR1 and CDR2 from the germline V gene are LNHNV and YYDKDF (reference sequence). Here the CDR3 DNA reads TGTGCCACCAGCTCCACCATTGGGGACAGGGGTCGGCCCTACGAGCAGTACTTC. Residues: CATSSTIGDRGRPYEQYF. Together with reference TRBV15 and TRBJ2-7, the CDR3 gives the full variable domain: DAMVIQNPRYQVTQFGKPVTLSCSQTLNHNVMYWYQQKSSQAPKLLFHYYDKDFNNEADTPDNFQSRRPNTSFCFLDIRSPGLGDTAMYLCATSSTIGDRGRPYEQYFGPGTRLTVT.

This clonotype was counted a few times. The chain uses TRBV19 and TRBJ1-5; the D is unclear. The CDR3 covers 13 residues. Germline CDR1 and CDR2: LNHDA and SQIVND (reference sequence). Deletions cut 5 bases from V and 5 bases from J, with 10 bases between. The CDR3 reads CASSDSWDQPQHF. The DNA of the CDR3 is TGTGCCAGTAGTGATAGTTGGGATCAGCCCCAGCATTTT.

The gene calls are TRBV7-2 and TRBJ2-1, with 8 bases aligning to TRBD1. Germline CDR1 is SGHTA and CDR2 is FQGNSA. V shed 0 bases and J 3 bases; nucleotides not matched to a gene: 10. The CDR3 is made up of 18 amino acids. CDR3 DNA sequence: TGTGCCAGCAGCTTAGCGATCCCGGACAGGGCACTCTACAATGAGCAGTTCTTC. Its protein product is CASSLAIPDRALYNEQFF.

The V gene is TRBV7-9, the J gene TRBJ1-1; TRBD1 is a possible D gene (6 bases). The CDR3 is 16 amino acids. The V and J ends lost 6 bases and 1 base respectively, with 18 bases between them. Looked up from germline, CDR1 is SEHNR and CDR2 is FQNEAQ (reference sequence). CDR3 sequence reads: CASRLPPGQANTEAFF. The CDR3 DNA reads as TGTGCCAGCAGATTACCGCCGGGACAAGCGAACACTGAAGCTTTCTTT.

This chain links TRBV2 with TRBJ2-7, with 9 bases that match TRBD2. Germline CDR1 SNHLY, CDR2 FYNNEI. The CDR3 contains 19 residues. V lost 4 bases to trimming and J lost 0 bases; unmatched junction nucleotides: 16. The CDR3 loop is CASSVKEWDLAGISYEQYF. The CDR3 nucleotides are TGTGCCAGCAGTGTAAAGGAATGGGACCTAGCGGGGATCTCCTACGAGCAGTACTTC.

This clonotype was observed at least ten times. The chain uses TRBV2 and TRBJ1-2; weak D call: TRBD1 (5 bases). With 3 bases removed from V and 0 bases from J, the gap between germline ends came to 11 bases. The germline V gene encodes CDR1 SNHLY and CDR2 FYNNEI. The CDR3 extends over 15 amino acids. CDR3 nucleotides: TGTGCCAGCAGTGAGGAGACAGCCGCTAACTATGGCTACACCTTC. It is translated as CASSEETAANYGYTF.

The rearrangement joins TRBV14 to TRBJ1-2; 7 bases map to TRBD1. CDR3 length equals 13 residues. The germline CDR1 and CDR2 sequences are SGHDN and FVKESK. The V segment lost 1 base and the J segment 7 bases; nucleotides outside the gene matches: 3. DNA for the CDR3: TGTGCCAGCAGCCAAGGGACAGGTGGTGGCTACACCTTC. It is translated as CASSQGTGGGYTF.

In this sample, this clonotype turned up a few times. The chain joins TRBV19 to TRBJ2-3; D perhaps matches TRBD2 (5 bases). V lost 6 bases and J 1 base, leaving 8 bases between the germline ends. CDR3 length: 13 amino acids. Germline V lookup: CDR1 LNHDA, CDR2 SQIVND (reference sequence). The CDR3, as DNA: TGTGCCAGTAGGTTCGGGGGCACAGATACGCAGTATTTT. Its translation is CASRFGGTDTQYF.

The chain links TRBV6-5 to TRBJ1-2, with D possibly TRBD1 on 6 matching bases. The CDR3 runs to 14 residues. From germline, CDR1 is MNHEY and CDR2 SVGAGI. The V gene lost 7 bases and the J gene lost 0 bases, with 12 bases spanning the gap. This chain's CDR3 is CASTPGGPNYGYTF. The CDR3 DNA is TGTGCCAGCACCCCTGGGGGCCCTAACTATGGCTACACCTTC.

This clonotype was seen a single time. DNA of the CDR3: TGTGCCAGCAGTTACTCGCTTCCTAGCGATTCTAGCACAGATACGCAGTATTTT. Its translation: CASSYSLPSDSSTDTQYF. The V and J genes are TRBV6-5 and TRBJ2-3; D might be TRBD2 (6 bases). From germline, CDR1 is MNHEY and CDR2 SVGAGI. The V gene lost 0 bases and the J gene lost 0 bases, with 16 bases spanning the gap. This CDR3 region has 18 residues.

This chain uses TRBV7-9 with TRBJ2-7; no reliable D call. This CDR3 is 13 amino acids long. Germline-derived CDR1 and CDR2 are SEHNR and FQNEAQ (reference sequence). V was pared by 1 base and J by 7 bases, with 11 bases between. The CDR3 nucleotides are TGTGCCAGCAGCTTAGAGGCCATACAGGAGCAGTACTTC. It specifies CASSLEAIQEQYF.

This clonotype was detected ten times or more. The chain has TRBV28 and TRBJ2-1; D call uncertain. Germline V CDR1 and CDR2: MDHEN, SYDVKM. This CDR3 has 14 residues. V lost 7 bases and J lost 1, with 11 bases in between. CDR3 protein: CASKRTASYNEQFF. CDR3 bases: TGTGCCAGCAAGAGGACGGCATCCTACAATGAGCAGTTCTTC.

The gene calls are TRBV14 and TRBJ2-7; 8 bases are shared with TRBD1. The CDR3 contains 17 residues. V gave up 3 bases and J gave up 1 base; unmatched junction bases: 11. Per the germline V gene, CDR1 is SGHDN and CDR2 is FVKESK. CDR3 amino acids: CASSHNFYGQGSYEQYF. The CDR3 bases are TGTGCCAGCAGCCATAATTTCTACGGACAGGGTTCCTACGAGCAGTACTTC.

This clonotype has more than one count but fewer than ten. The rearrangement links TRBV11-2 to TRBJ1-1; no clear D. In germline, CDR1 is SGHAT, CDR2 FQNNGV. The CDR3 runs 13 residues. V was pared by 5 bases and J by 6 bases, with 13 bases between. The chain's CDR3 is CASSPPVDAEAFF. The CDR3 coding sequence is TGTGCCAGCAGCCCCCCCGTCGACGCTGAAGCTTTCTTT.

This clonotype was seen only a few times. V usage is TRBV7-9 and J usage is TRBJ2-1; 7 nucleotides match TRBD2. V trimming: 5 bases; J trimming: 15 bases; junction bases outside the gene matches: 13. CDR3 length equals 13 residues. Germline V lookup: CDR1 SEHNR, CDR2 FQNEAQ (reference sequence). The CDR3 nucleotides read TGTGCCAGCAGCCTTGGGAACCGGGACTATCTGTTCTTC. This codes for CASSLGNRDYLFF.

This clonotype has a handful of counts. This chain connects TRBV12-3 or TRBV12-4 to TRBJ2-3, with TRBD1 matching over 11 bases. The junction had 10 bases not matched to a gene; V was cut back by 7 bases and J by 4 bases. The CDR3 totals 16 residues. The CDR3 nucleotides are TGTGCCAGCACCCCGGGACAGGGGGTTAGAGCAGATACGCAGTATTTT. This translates into CASTPGQGVRADTQYF.

V usage is TRBV6-8 and J usage is TRBJ2-2, with TRBD1 identical over 8 bases. The CDR3 contains 18 residues. V was clipped by 0 bases and J by 0 bases; unmatched bases: 6. Germline CDR1 MNHGY, CDR2 SAAAGT. CDR3 residues: CASSYSYRQGTNTGELFF. CDR3 DNA sequence: TGTGCCAGCAGTTACTCGTACCGACAGGGGACGAACACCGGGGAGCTGTTTTTT.

The chain couples TRBV5-1 to TRBJ1-1; no reliable D call. The V end was cut by 1 base, the J end by 0 bases, with 7 bases between. Germline CDR1 is SGHRS and CDR2 is YFSETQ. The CDR3 consists of 14 residues. The CDR3 nucleotides read TGCGCCAGCAGCTTGATGACGATGAACACTGAAGCTTTCTTT. This codes for CASSLMTMNTEAFF.

In its sample, this clonotype was seen a few times. The chain links TRBV19 to TRBJ2-7; TRBD1 aligns across 10 bases. Germline loops: CDR1 LNHDA, CDR2 SQIVND (reference sequence). The ends lost 3 bases at V and 3 bases at J; junction bases unmatched: 5. CDR3 size: 15 residues. Here the CDR3 reads CASSMGTGAIYEQYF. CDR3 coding DNA: TGTGCCAGTAGTATGGGGACAGGGGCAATCTACGAGCAGTACTTC.

This clonotype was counted between two and nine times. The rearrangement joins TRBV7-8 to TRBJ2-7, with D possibly called TRBD1 or TRBD2 (5 bases each). Germline V gene data show CDR1 as SGHVS and CDR2 as FQNEAQ. Trimming shortened V by 3 bases and J by 5 bases, and 11 bases separated the two germline ends. CDR3 length: 13 amino acids. The CDR3 sequence: CASSLGTADEQYF. The DNA for the CDR3 is TGTGCCAGCAGCTTGGGGACGGCCGACGAGCAGTACTTC.

This clonotype has ten or more counts. The chain is built from TRBV10-3 and TRBJ1-1, with a weak D call TRBD1 (5 bases). V was trimmed by 6 bases and J by 4 bases, leaving 9 bases between them. CDR3 length equals 12 residues. Germline CDR1 reads ENHRY; CDR2 reads SYGVKD. CDR3 amino acids: CAISQGTTEAFF. The CDR3, as DNA: TGTGCCATCAGCCAGGGTACCACTGAAGCTTTCTTT.

This rearrangement joins TRBV7-6 to TRBJ2-3, with 11 bases matching TRBD2. Trimming at V came to 6 bases and at J to 0 bases, leaving 5 bases not matched to a gene. The CDR3 is 16 amino acids. Germline CDR1 and CDR2: SGHVS and FNYEAQ. CDR3 protein: CASRHTSGGSTDTQYF. CDR3 nucleotide sequence: TGTGCCAGCAGACATACTAGCGGGGGCAGCACAGATACGCAGTATTTT.

This clonotype has a handful of counts. This chain joins TRBV7-9 and TRBJ1-5, with D perhaps TRBD1 (5 bases). This CDR3 has 13 residues. Germline-derived CDR1 and CDR2 are SEHNR and FQNEAQ (reference sequence). Trimming shortened V by 3 bases and J by 7 bases, and 10 bases separated the two germline ends. This CDR3 reads CASSFPGQQPQHF. As DNA, the CDR3 is TGTGCCAGCAGCTTCCCAGGGCAGCAGCCCCAGCATTTT.

V is TRBV13 and J is TRBJ1-5, with 7 bases matching TRBD1. Germline-derived CDR1 and CDR2 are PRHDT and FYEKMQ (reference sequence). Trimming cost V 5 bases and J 0 bases; bases outside gene matches: 1. The CDR3 length is 14 residues. CDR3 coding DNA: TGTGCCAGCAGCAGACAGGGTAGCAATCAGCCCCAGCATTTT. This codes for CASSRQGSNQPQHF.